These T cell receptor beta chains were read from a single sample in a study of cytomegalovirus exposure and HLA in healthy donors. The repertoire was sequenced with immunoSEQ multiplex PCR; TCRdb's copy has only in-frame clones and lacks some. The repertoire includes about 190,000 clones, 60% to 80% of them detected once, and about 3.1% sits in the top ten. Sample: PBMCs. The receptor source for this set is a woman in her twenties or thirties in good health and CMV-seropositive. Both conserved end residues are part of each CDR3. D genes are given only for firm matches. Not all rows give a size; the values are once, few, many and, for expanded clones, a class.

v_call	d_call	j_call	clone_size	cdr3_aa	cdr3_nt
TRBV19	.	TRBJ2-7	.	CASSPTDRRDEQYF	TGTGCCAGTTCCCCCACGGACAGGAGGGACGAGCAGTACTTC
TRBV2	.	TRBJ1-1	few	CASSGSGKAFF	TGTGCCAGCAGTGGGTCAGGGAAAGCTTTCTTT
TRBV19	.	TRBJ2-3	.	CASSIGERATDTQYF	TGTGCCAGTAGTATAGGCGAGAGAGCCACAGATACGCAGTATTTT
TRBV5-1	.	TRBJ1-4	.	CASSFSGFSTNEKLFF	TGCGCCAGCAGCTTCTCAGGGTTTTCAACTAATGAAAAACTGTTTTTT
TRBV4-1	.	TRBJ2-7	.	CASSQEPGVRVYEQYF	TGCGCCAGCAGCCAAGAGCCAGGGGTTCGGGTCTACGAGCAGTACTTC
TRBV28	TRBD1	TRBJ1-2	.	CASSRFDRGDGYTF	TGTGCCAGCAGCCGATTCGACAGGGGAGATGGCTACACCTTC
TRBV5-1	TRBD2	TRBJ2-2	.	CASSPGWGGSYGELFF	TGCGCCAGCAGCCCCGGCTGGGGCGGGAGTTACGGGGAGCTGTTTTTT
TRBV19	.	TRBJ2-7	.	CASKPGDSYEQYF	TGTGCCAGTAAACCCGGGGACTCCTACGAGCAGTACTTC
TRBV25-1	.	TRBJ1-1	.	CASSVTPEGNTEAFF	TGTGCCAGCAGTGTGACGCCCGAGGGGAACACTGAAGCTTTCTTT
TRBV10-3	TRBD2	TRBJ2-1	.	CAISESGTSGSSNEQFF	TGTGCCATCAGTGAGTCTGGGACTAGCGGGAGTTCCAATGAGCAGTTCTTC
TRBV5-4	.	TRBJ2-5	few	CASSLVGRGETQYF	TGTGCCAGCAGCTTGGTCGGGAGAGGAGAGACCCAGTACTTC
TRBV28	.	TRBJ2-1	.	CASSLWGGDTYNEQFF	TGTGCCAGCAGTTTATGGGGGGGAGACACCTACAATGAGCAGTTCTTC
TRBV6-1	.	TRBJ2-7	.	CASISLASYSYEQYF	TGTGCCAGCATTTCGCTAGCTTCCTACTCCTACGAGCAGTACTTC
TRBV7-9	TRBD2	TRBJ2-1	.	CAIQRELSYNEQFF	TGTGCCATCCAGCGGGAGCTCTCCTACAATGAGCAGTTCTTC
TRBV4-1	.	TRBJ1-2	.	CASSLHSQGKGSGYTF	TGCGCCAGCAGCCTTCACTCCCAGGGGAAGGGCAGTGGCTACACCTTC
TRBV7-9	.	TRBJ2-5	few	CASSYQETQYF	TGTGCCAGCTCCTATCAAGAGACCCAGTACTTC
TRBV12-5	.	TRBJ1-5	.	CASGFDSLQPQHF	TGTGCTAGTGGTTTTGACAGTCTTCAGCCCCAGCATTTT
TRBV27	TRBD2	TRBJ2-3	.	CASSVSPRGGTQYF	TGTGCCAGCAGTGTATCCCCCCGCGGGGGTACGCAGTATTTT
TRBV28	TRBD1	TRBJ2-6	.	CASSFDRGGAGANVLTF	TGTGCCAGCAGCTTCGACAGGGGGGGCGCTGGGGCCAACGTCCTGACTTTC
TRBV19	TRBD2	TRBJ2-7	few	CASSRRTSVAYEQYF	TGTGCCAGTAGTAGGAGGACTAGCGTAGCCTACGAGCAGTACTTC
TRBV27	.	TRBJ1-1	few	CASSSHMEGTAFF	TGTGCCAGCAGTTCCCATATGGAGGGTACCGCTTTCTTT
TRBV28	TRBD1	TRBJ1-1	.	CASRTPGTGVTEAFF	TGTGCCAGCAGGACCCCCGGGACAGGGGTGACTGAAGCTTTCTTT
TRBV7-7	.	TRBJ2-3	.	CASSVDIGTDTQYF	TGTGCTAGCAGCGTGGACATTGGCACAGATACGCAGTATTTT
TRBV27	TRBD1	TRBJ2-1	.	CASSFQDRVNEQFF	TGTGCCAGCAGTTTTCAGGACAGGGTCAATGAGCAGTTCTTC
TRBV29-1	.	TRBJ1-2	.	CSVGEGGSYGYTF	TGCAGCGTTGGAGAGGGAGGGAGCTATGGCTACACCTTC
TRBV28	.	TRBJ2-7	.	CASRYSTYEQYF	TGTGCCAGCAGGTACAGTACCTACGAGCAGTACTTC
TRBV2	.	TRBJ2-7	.	CASKDRGWREGHYEQYF	TGTGCCTCTAAGGACAGGGGGTGGCGGGAGGGCCACTACGAGCAGTACTTC
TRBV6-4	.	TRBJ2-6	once	CASGQAGSGANVLTF	TGTGCCAGCGGTCAGGCAGGCTCAGGGGCCAACGTCCTGACTTTC
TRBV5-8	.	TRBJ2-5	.	CASSLVPTGEETQYF	TGTGCCAGCAGCTTGGTTCCGACAGGAGAAGAGACCCAGTACTTC
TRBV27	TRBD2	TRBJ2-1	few	CASSKTGGQNEQFF	TGTGCCAGCAGTAAAACGGGAGGGCAGAATGAGCAGTTCTTC
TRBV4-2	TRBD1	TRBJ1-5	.	CASSSHSRGLRNQPQHF	TGTGCCAGCAGTTCTCACTCCAGGGGGTTGCGGAATCAGCCCCAGCATTTT
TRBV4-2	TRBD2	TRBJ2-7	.	CASSQPGLADFYEQYF	TGTGCCAGCAGCCAACCCGGGCTAGCGGACTTCTACGAGCAGTACTTC
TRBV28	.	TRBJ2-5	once	CASTPGEVETQYF	TGTGCCAGCACCCCCGGGGAGGTGGAGACCCAGTACTTC
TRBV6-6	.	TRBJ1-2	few	CASIHGGSRVGYGYTF	TGTGCCAGCATCCATGGAGGGAGCAGGGTCGGCTATGGCTACACCTTC
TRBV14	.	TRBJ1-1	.	CASSPAGGRSSLLANTEAFF	TGTGCCAGCAGCCCCGCGGGCGGCCGTTCGTCCCTTCTAGCGAACACTGAAGCTTTCTTT
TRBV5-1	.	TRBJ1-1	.	CASSWGGPEAFF	TGCGCCAGCAGTTGGGGGGGACCTGAAGCTTTCTTT
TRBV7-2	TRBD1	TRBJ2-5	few	CASSWDRGETQYF	TGTGCCAGCAGCTGGGACAGGGGAGAGACCCAGTACTTC
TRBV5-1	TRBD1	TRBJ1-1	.	CASSLGQGKNTEAFF	TGCGCCAGCAGCTTGGGACAGGGAAAGAACACTGAAGCTTTCTTT
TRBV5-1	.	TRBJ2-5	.	CASSGELQETQYF	TGCGCCAGCAGCGGAGAACTGCAAGAGACCCAGTACTTC
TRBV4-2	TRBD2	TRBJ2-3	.	CASSPTSGSSTDTQYF	TGTGCCAGCAGCCCGACTAGCGGATCTAGCACAGATACGCAGTATTTT
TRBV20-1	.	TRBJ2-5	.	CSARDLETQYF	TGCAGTGCTAGAGATCTGGAGACCCAGTACTTC
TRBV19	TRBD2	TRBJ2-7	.	CASSLGGRKTLEQYF	TGTGCCAGTAGCCTCGGGGGGAGAAAAACCCTCGAGCAGTACTTC
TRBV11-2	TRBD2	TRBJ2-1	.	CASSSTLLEREGREEQFF	TGTGCCAGCAGCTCTACATTACTTGAACGGGAGGGCCGTGAAGAGCAGTTCTTC
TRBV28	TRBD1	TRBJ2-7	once	CASSLMTGGRFYEQYF	TGTGCCAGCAGTTTAATGACAGGGGGCCGCTTCTACGAGCAGTACTTC
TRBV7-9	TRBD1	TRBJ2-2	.	CASSRRQGAGGELFF	TGTGCCAGCAGCCGGCGACAGGGGGCCGGCGGGGAGCTGTTTTTT
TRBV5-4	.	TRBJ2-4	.	CASSTVDSGNIQYF	TGTGCCAGCAGCACGGTTGATTCCGGAAACATTCAGTACTTC
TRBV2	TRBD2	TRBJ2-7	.	CASSEGGLAGSSYEQYF	TGTGCCAGCAGTGAAGGAGGACTAGCGGGAAGCTCCTACGAGCAGTACTTC
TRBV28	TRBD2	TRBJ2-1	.	CASSSPGTKLNEQFF	TGTGCCAGCAGTTCCCCCGGGACTAAGTTAAATGAGCAGTTCTTC
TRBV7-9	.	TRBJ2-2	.	CASSPVQPGNTGELFF	TGTGCCAGCAGCCCAGTTCAGCCGGGGAACACCGGGGAGCTGTTTTTT
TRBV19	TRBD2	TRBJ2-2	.	CASSIAGEVGGELFF	TGTGCCAGTAGTATTGCGGGAGAGGTTGGCGGGGAGCTGTTTTTT
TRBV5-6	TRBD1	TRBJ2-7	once	CASSRDSYEQYF	TGTGCCAGCAGCAGGGACAGCTACGAGCAGTACTTC
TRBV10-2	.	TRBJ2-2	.	CASCLGADTGELFF	TGCGCCAGCTGTCTGGGGGCGGACACCGGGGAGCTGTTTTTT
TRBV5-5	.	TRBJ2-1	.	CASSPGGSEQFF	TGTGCCAGCAGCCCTGGGGGGAGTGAGCAGTTCTTC
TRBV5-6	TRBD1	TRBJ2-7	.	CASRMIRDRDSYEQYF	TGTGCCAGCAGGATGATCCGGGACAGGGATAGCTACGAGCAGTACTTC